The table lists the clone carrying this TCR beta chain with many counts. What it binds is not known. Subjects aged 18 to 65 presented with newly diagnosed hyperthyroidism of less than 2 months' duration. Not enrolled were patients with uncontrolled infection, other autoimmune disease, pregnancy or lactation. This specimen belongs to a study of T cells in Graves' hyperthyroidism and ophthalmopathy. Overall study: Peripheral blood draws took place at initial diagnosis, ahead of any treatment.

Findings and limits, study-wide: Separation of ophthalmopathy from stable hyperthyroidism was achieved by a 13 V-J model.

Germline assignment: CDR1 SGHRS and CDR2 YFSETQ. The length of the CDR3 is 13 residues. Trimming removed 0 bases from V and 8 bases from J, with 11 bases in between. Amplification of TCR beta CDR3 regions was performed using RNA transcripts as template. The study used the HTBI primer set for a first-round RT-PCR of the TCR CDR3. TCRdb reprocessed the multiplex PCR reads via MiXCR and lists one record per CDR3 protein. The sample includes about 320,000 distinct CDR3 sequences, roughly 15% of them seen just once. The sequence was collected from a man aged 25 to 40 with Graves' hyperthyroidism. V and J are TRBV5-1 and TRBJ1-2, with D uncertain. The sequenced material came from blood. DNA of the CDR3: TGCGCCAGCAGCTTGGGTCCAACGGACGGCTACACCTTC. It encodes CASSLGPTDGYTF.